This T cell receptor beta chain appears in the sequencing data of a study of cytomegalovirus exposure and HLA in healthy donors. As for this clone: Antigen specificity is unknown.

Study findings and constraints: The number of N-insertions in an Asian-associated ancestry cluster was reportedly below the 666-donor mean in a later analysis. CMV serostatus was the sole immune exposure data available.

This CDR3 is 16 amino acids long. Germline V gives CDR1 SGHRS, CDR2 YFSETQ. Trimming left V 5 bases short and J 2 bases short, with 19 bases between. PCR used 60 Vbeta primers and 13 Jbeta primers. Only in-frame clones appear in the TCRdb table, and some are missing; sequencing was by immunoSEQ multiplex PCR. The repertoire has 50,000 or so clones, around 70% of them found once; the top ten carry about 9.3%. Sequencing was carried out using PBMCs. This receptor was obtained from a woman in her forties or fifties in good health and CMV-seronegative. This rearrangement joins TRBV5-1 to TRBJ2-5, with D possibly matching TRBD1 (5 bases). Here the CDR3 DNA reads TGCGCCAGCAGTTCGTGGGCAGGGTCGCTTCAAGAGACCCAGTACTTC. It codes for CASSSWAGSLQETQYF. Based on the CDR3 plus reference TRBV5-1 and TRBJ2-5, the full variable domain is KAGVTQTPRYLIKTRGQQVTLSCSPISGHRSVSWYQQTPGQGLQFLFEYFSETQRNKGNFPGRFSGRQFSNSRSEMNVSTLELGDSALYLCASSSWAGSLQETQYFGPGTRLLVL.